Following are 25 T cell receptor beta chains from one sample sequenced in a study of T cell clusters in autoimmune cytopenias. Multiplex touch-down PCR amplified TRB using TRB-A and TRB-B pools in one tube. After re-calling the multiplex PCR reads, TCRdb lists one entry per CDR3 protein, DNA absent. The sample features 1,400 to 1,500 distinct CDR3 sequences, with around 60% in its top ten. Some 38,000 genome equivalents of blood DNA were amplified for TRB. Separately, the same data were catalogued under a study of T cell repertoires in aging, cancer and after chemotherapy.

The sequenced sample was peripheral blood. These TCRs come from a human donor with chronic lymphocytic leukemia.

This chain links TRBV20-1 with TRBJ2-1; there is no DNA to check the TCRdb D call of TRBD2. This CDR3 has 14 amino acids. Per germline, CDR1 DFQATT and CDR2 SNEGSKA (reference sequence). CDR3 sequence reads: CSARAPGLENEQFF.

This clonotype is called medium-sized based on its frequency. The genes are TRBV27 and TRBJ2-5; as DNA is missing, the TRBD1 call by TCRdb cannot be tested. This CDR3 has 13 residues. CDR1 is MNHEY and CDR2 is SMNVEV in the germline V gene (reference sequence). The CDR3 sequence is CASSFGTEETQYF.

CDR3: CASSFPNRDRVSEQYF. The chain employs TRBV28 and TRBJ2-7; the TCRdb call, TRBD1, lacks DNA for checking. The CDR3 spans 16 residues. Per germline, CDR1 MDHEN and CDR2 SYDVKM.

Frequency places this clonotype as large. The gene calls are TRBV19 and TRBJ2-2; the TCRdb D gene call, TRBD1, has no DNA to confirm it. The CDR3 spans 14 residues. Germline CDR1 reads LNHDA; CDR2 reads SQIVND (reference sequence). This chain's CDR3 is CASIPDGYTGELFF.

The gene calls are TRBV28 and TRBJ2-7; TCRdb designates TRBD1, a call that cannot be tested without DNA. The CDR3 extends over 14 amino acids. The V gene's germline CDR1 is MDHEN and CDR2 SYDVKM. CDR3 region: CATRWVQAPYEQYF.

The chain carries TRBV20-1 and TRBJ1-4. This CDR3 is 16 amino acids long. Germline V gives CDR1 DFQATT, CDR2 SNEGSKA (reference sequence). The CDR3 loop is CSARGADGGTNEKLFF.

This chain links TRBV7-9 with TRBJ2-5. CDR1 is SEHNR and CDR2 is FQNEAQ in the germline V gene (reference sequence). The CDR3 is made up of 14 amino acids. CDR3 sequence reads: CASSLNQPQETQYF. The whole variable domain, filled in from reference TRBV7-9 and TRBJ2-5, reads DTGVSQNPRHKITKRGQNVTFRCDPISEHNRLYWYRQTLGQGPEFLTYFQNEAQLEKSRLLSDRFSAERPKGSFSTLEIQRTEQGDSAMYLCASSLNQPQETQYFGPGTRLLVL.

This clonotype registers medium-sized by frequency. The V call is TRBV6-2 or TRBV6-3, the J call TRBJ2-1; absent DNA, TCRdb's TRBD1 call cannot be checked. The CDR3 covers 14 residues. Germline lookup yields CDR1 MNHEY and CDR2 SVGEGT. The CDR3 sequence is CATAPGIVKGEQFF.

Its frequency marks this clonotype as medium-sized. V and J are TRBV10-3 and TRBJ2-1; the D gene TCRdb calls, TRBD2, cannot be checked with no DNA. The germline V gene encodes CDR1 ENHRY and CDR2 SYGVKD. The CDR3 is 15 amino acids. The CDR3 here is CAISVTSGSSNEQFF.

Frequency places this clonotype as medium-sized (0.01 to 0.1%). The V and J genes are TRBV19 and TRBJ2-3. The CDR3 runs to 14 residues. Per germline, CDR1 LNHDA and CDR2 SQIVND (reference sequence). The CDR3 region is CASSIGFAADTQYF.

This clonotype ranks as hyperexpanded in terms of frequency. The V gene is TRBV27, the J gene TRBJ2-1; the D gene TCRdb calls, TRBD1, cannot be checked with no DNA. CDR1 is MNHEY, CDR2 SMNVEV, per germline (reference sequence). The CDR3 is 16 residues long. The CDR3 protein is CASSLSQGTLYNEQFF.

The J gene is TRBJ1-2, the V gene TRBV24-1. This CDR3 has 14 amino acids. Germline V gives CDR1 KGHDR, CDR2 SFDVKD. The CDR3 protein is CATSDSRDWYGYTF.

In terms of frequency, this clonotype is large (0.1 to 1%). The V and J genes are TRBV6-5 and TRBJ2-6; lacking DNA, the TRBD1 call made by TCRdb goes unchecked. This CDR3 region has 15 residues. Germline loops: CDR1 MNHEY, CDR2 SVGAGI. This CDR3 is CASRTGFSGANVLTF.

By frequency, this clonotype is medium-sized. The CDR3 loop reads CASSGQGPDTQYF. The genes are TRBV6-4 and TRBJ2-3. This CDR3 has 13 residues. Germline loops: CDR1 MRHNA, CDR2 SNTAGT.

This clonotype is deemed medium-sized by its frequency. The chain carries TRBV12-3 or TRBV12-4 and TRBJ1-2. The CDR3 contains 12 residues. The CDR3 is CASSSSYYGYTF.

This clonotype shows up as medium-sized by frequency. The chain is built from TRBV7-2 and TRBJ2-2. The CDR3 is made up of 12 amino acids. Germline V gene lookup returns CDR1 SGHTA and CDR2 FQGNSA. The CDR3 here is CASSIITGELFF.

This clonotype registers medium-sized by frequency. The genes are TRBV27 and TRBJ2-5. There are 13 residues in the CDR3. Germline assignment: CDR1 MNHEY and CDR2 SMNVEV (reference sequence). This chain's CDR3 is CASSYGIQETQYF.

The gene calls are TRBV11-2 and TRBJ2-7; TCRdb's D call of TRBD1 is untestable without DNA. Looked up from germline, CDR1 is SGHAT and CDR2 is FQNNGV. The CDR3 is made up of 14 amino acids. This CDR3 reads CASSPGAGFYEQYF.

The chain uses TRBV7-9 and TRBJ2-7; TCRdb lists TRBD1, though no DNA is available to test this call. CDR1 and CDR2 from the germline V gene are SEHNR and FQNEAQ (reference sequence). CDR3 length: 14 amino acids. Here the CDR3 reads CASSLHPQGWEQYF.

This clonotype is called medium-sized based on its frequency. The chain carries TRBV27 and TRBJ2-3. The CDR3 contains 15 residues. The germline V gene has CDR1 MNHEY and CDR2 SMNVEV (reference sequence). CDR3 amino acids: CASSPHRGSTDTQYF.

In terms of frequency, this clonotype is medium-sized. The gene calls are TRBV5-6 and TRBJ2-1; the TCRdb call, TRBD2, lacks DNA for checking. The CDR3 runs to 18 residues. Germline CDR1 reads SGHDT; CDR2 reads YYEEEE. The CDR3 is CASSLEGTSGSVYNEQFF.

The chain uses TRBV24-1 and TRBJ2-1; the D call of TRBD2 rests on TCRdb alone, since no DNA is present to check it. This CDR3 comprises 12 residues. Germline lookup yields CDR1 KGHDR and CDR2 SFDVKD. This chain's CDR3 is CATRGGMDEQFF.

This clonotype is identified as medium-sized from frequency. The chain combines TRBV29-1 with TRBJ1-5; TCRdb outputs TRBD1, but without DNA this stays unchecked. The CDR3 consists of 12 residues. Germline CDR1 and CDR2: SQVTM and ANQGSEA. CDR3 region: CSVMEGGQPQHF.

This clonotype registers medium-sized (0.01 to 0.1%) by frequency. The gene calls are TRBV5-1 and TRBJ2-2; TCRdb calls TRBD1, which cannot be checked without DNA. The CDR3 runs 15 residues. The germline V gene has CDR1 SGHRS and CDR2 YFSETQ. CDR3 region: CASSSGTGGLVELFF. Full variable domain (missing parts from reference TRBV5-1 and TRBJ2-2): KAGVTQTPRYLIKTRGQQVTLSCSPISGHRSVSWYQQTPGQGLQFLFEYFSETQRNKGNFPGRFSGRQFSNSRSEMNVSTLELGDSALYLCASSSGTGGLVELFFGEGSRLTVL.

Frequency places this clonotype as medium-sized (0.01 to 0.1%). V usage is TRBV18 and J usage is TRBJ1-5. The CDR3 is 13 amino acids. In germline, CDR1 is KGHSH, CDR2 LQKENI. The CDR3 loop is CASSPAHNQPQHF. Based on the CDR3 plus reference TRBV18 and TRBJ1-5, the full variable domain is NAGVMQNPRHLVRRRGQEARLRCSPMKGHSHVYWYRQLPEEGLKFMVYLQKENIIDESGMPKERFSAEFPKEGPSILRIQQVVRGDSAAYFCASSPAHNQPQHFGDGTRLSIL.